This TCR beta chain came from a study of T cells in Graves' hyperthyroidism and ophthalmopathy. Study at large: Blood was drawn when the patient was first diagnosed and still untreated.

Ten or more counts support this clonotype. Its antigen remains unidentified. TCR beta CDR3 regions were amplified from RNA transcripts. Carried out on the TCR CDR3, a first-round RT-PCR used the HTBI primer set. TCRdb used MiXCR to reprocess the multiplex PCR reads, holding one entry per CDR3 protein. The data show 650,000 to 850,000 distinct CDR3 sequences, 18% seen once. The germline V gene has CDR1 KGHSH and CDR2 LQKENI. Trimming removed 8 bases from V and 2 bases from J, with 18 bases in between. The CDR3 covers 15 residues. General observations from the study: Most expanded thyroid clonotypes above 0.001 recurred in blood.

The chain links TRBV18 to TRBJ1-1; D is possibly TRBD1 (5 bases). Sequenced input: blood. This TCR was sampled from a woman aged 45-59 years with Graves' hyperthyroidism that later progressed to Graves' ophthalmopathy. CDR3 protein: CASQNLTGTNTEAFF. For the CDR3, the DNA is TGTGCCAGCCAGAACCTAACGGGGACCAACACTGAAGCTTTCTTT.